This entry concerns a single TCR beta chain. The CDR3 is made up of 12 amino acids. CDR1 SQVTM and CDR2 ANQGSEA come from the germline V gene. Deletions cut 1 base from V and 4 bases from J, with 7 bases between. Only in-frame clones appear in the TCRdb table, and some are missing; sequencing was by immunoSEQ multiplex PCR. The profile covers approximately 150,000 clones, with roughly 90% appearing a single time and over 1.1% taken by the ten largest. The data belong to a study of T cell responses to AZD1222 COVID-19 vaccine. For the study at large: Investigators merged groups given second doses at roughly 4 or roughly 12 weeks.

This receptor was taken from an adult in good health. Sequencing used peripheral blood, obtained on day 0 of AZD1222 vaccination. This chain connects TRBV29-1 to TRBJ1-1; no firm D call. Here the CDR3 reads CSVEGPGTEAFF. The DNA for the CDR3 is TGCAGCGTTGAAGGTCCAGGCACTGAAGCTTTCTTT.